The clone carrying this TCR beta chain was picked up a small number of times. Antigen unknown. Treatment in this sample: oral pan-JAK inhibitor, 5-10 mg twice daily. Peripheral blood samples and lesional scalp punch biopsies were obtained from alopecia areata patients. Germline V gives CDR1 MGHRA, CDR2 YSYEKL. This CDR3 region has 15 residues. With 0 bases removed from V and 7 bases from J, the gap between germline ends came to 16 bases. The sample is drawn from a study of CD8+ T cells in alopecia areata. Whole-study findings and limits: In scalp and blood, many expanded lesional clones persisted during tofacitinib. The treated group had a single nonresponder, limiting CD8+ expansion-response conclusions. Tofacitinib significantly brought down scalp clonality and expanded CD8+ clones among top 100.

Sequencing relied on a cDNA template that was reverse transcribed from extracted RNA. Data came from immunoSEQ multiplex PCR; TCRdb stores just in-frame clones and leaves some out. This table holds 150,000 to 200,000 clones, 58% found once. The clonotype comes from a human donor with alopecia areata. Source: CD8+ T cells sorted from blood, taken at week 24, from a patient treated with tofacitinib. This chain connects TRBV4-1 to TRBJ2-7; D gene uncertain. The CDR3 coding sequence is TGCGCCAGCAGCCAAGATCCAGGAGAGGTAGGGGAGCAGTACTTC. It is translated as CASSQDPGEVGEQYF.